This T cell receptor (beta chain) appears in the sequencing data of a study of T cell clonality in common variable immunodeficiency (dated by TCRdb to between 2014 and 2017). What the authors observed across the whole study: Fewer TCRbeta clones were shared among CVID subjects than among healthy controls (p < 0.0001). Patient heterogeneity within the CVID cohort put limits on correlating repertoire features with clinical complications. CVID TCRbeta sequences reportedly showed fewer deletions and N-nucleotide insertions and lacked highly modified clones with 13 or more V deletions. TCRbeta clonality was higher in CVID subjects than in healthy controls (t-test p = 0.018), and the increase was most characteristic of about a third of subjects. Although equal DNA input was used, an average of approximately 82,000 unique sequences per sample was obtained for controls, compared with about 31,547 for CVID samples. According to the authors, finding the cause of the higher clonality in CVID would require sequencing the repertoires of T cell subpopulations.

This clone was recorded many times. Its binding antigen is unknown. The read is 3 residues too short to cover the CDR3 end, so that end is filled in from the germline J gene. For sequencing, equivalent amounts of genomic DNA were input from CVID and control samples. For every sample, a 60 bp segment covering the rearranged TCRbeta CDR3 region was amplified and then sequenced. The immunoSEQ assay, a bias-corrected multiplex PCR with high-throughput sequencing, was employed for TCRbeta amplification. The paper's processing steps were these. Every unique nucleotide sequence counted as a clone and was annotated with V, D and J genes, copy number and frequency. Sequences were labeled productive if in frame, and non-productive if out of frame or containing stop codons. As previously described, clonality was computed from Shannon's entropy. The predicted amino acid sequences of productive clones were used to derive mean CDR3 Kyte-Doolittle hydropathy. Scaled V gene usage was hierarchically clustered using Manhattan distance and complete linkage with the R hclust function. Clone sharing by CDR3 amino acid sequence was assessed by resampling 12 repertoires per group over 100 rounds. Repertoires were searched for roughly 63 published EBV-specific and 200 to 300 published CMV-specific TCRbeta sequences. Two CVID samples yielding fewer than 10,000 sequences were excluded from analysis, leaving approximately 40 CVID repertoires. TCRdb took this table from immuneACCESS and kept in-frame rearrangements with V and J called. Such tables lack part of the clones; where checked against another copy, unresolved V genes explain under half of the gap, and the rest is unexplained. V, J and clone size are those of that table, while D and trimming were read from the DNA. Here the sample lists some 19,000 clones, none seen once only. Less than 8% of the sample is taken by the ten largest.

The CDR1 and CDR2 encoded by the germline V gene are SGHRS and YFSETQ. CDR3 length: 17 amino acids, cysteine to phenylalanine. Part of the CDR3 DNA is given, 42 bases translated from base 1. V ends up 0 bases short and J 5 bases short, with an unmatched junction base count of 11. Diagnosis of CVID followed standard criteria, namely serum IgG, IgA and/or IgM below the normal range together with specific antibody deficiency. A total of 44 subjects (approximately 15 female and 30 or so male; age range about 9 to 64 years, mean age approximately 40) were included in the CVID group. Both CVID patients and healthy controls were predominantly of Caucasian heritage. At the time of study participation, every CVID subject had been on replacement immunoglobulin therapy for at least one year. No CVID subject was ill or taking immunomodulatory or immunosuppressive medication when blood was collected. Heparinized peripheral whole blood samples of about 4.5 to 9 ml were obtained from each donor. Genomic DNA from adults with common variable immune deficiency (CVID) and from healthy adult controls was used to sequence TCRbeta CDR3 repertoires. Diluted blood was density-centrifuged over Hypaque 1077 or Ficoll-Paque to isolate peripheral blood mononuclear cells. Genomic DNA was obtained from unsorted mononuclear cells through either Qiagen column purification or a centrifugation-based method.

This receptor was identified in a human donor with common variable immunodeficiency. This sequence uses TRBV5-1 and TRBJ2-3; 8 central bases correspond to TRBD2. The material sequenced was peripheral blood mononuclear cells. Here the CDR3 is given as CASSLAFSGSMGDTQYF. CDR3 bases read: TGCGCCAGCAGCTTGGCCTTCAGCGGGAGCATGGGAGATACG.